This is a list of T cell receptor beta chains from one sample in a study of shared T cell receptors in the human thymus. TCRdb's table, derived via immunoSEQ multiplex PCR, lists solely in-frame clones and lacks some. The sample lists 450,000 to 650,000 clones; 78% were seen once. A further study also used this sample, focusing on human thymus T cells.

The specimen sequenced was thymocytes. The receptors shown here come from a boy under three years old with a congenital heart defect. Both conserved end residues are part of each CDR3. A D gene is named only where the DNA matches it firmly. Not all rows give a size; the values are once, few, many and, for expanded clones, a class.

j_call clone_size v_call cdr3_length d_call cdr3_aa cdr3_nt
TRBJ2-3 - TRBV4-2 17 TRBD2 CASSQGLAGGSTDTQYF TGTGCCAGCAGCCAAGGGCTAGCGGGAGGAAGCACAGATACGCAGTATTTT
TRBJ2-7 - TRBV11-3 14 - CASSLAGSKDEQYF TGTGCCAGCAGCTTAGCCGGGAGTAAGGACGAGCAGTACTTC
TRBJ2-7 - TRBV5-6 13 - CASSPRGYGEQYF TGTGCCAGCAGCCCAAGGGGATACGGGGAGCAGTACTTC
TRBJ1-1 - TRBV7-2 14 - CASSPGGLNTEAFF TGTGCCAGCAGCCCCGGGGGTCTTAACACTGAAGCTTTCTTT
TRBJ2-7 - TRBV27 13 TRBD2 CASRTGGGDEQYF TGTGCCAGCAGAACCGGTGGGGGGGACGAGCAGTACTTC
TRBJ2-7 few TRBV12-1 21 - CASSPAGTGHSTLPIAYEQYF TGTGCCAGCAGCCCCGCTGGGACAGGTCATTCAACACTCCCCATTGCCTACGAGCAGTACTTC
TRBJ2-2 - TRBV10-3 14 TRBD1 CAATGTGEPGELFF TGTGCCGCTACCGGGACAGGGGAACCCGGGGAGCTGTTTTTT
TRBJ2-1 - TRBV4-1 15 TRBD2 CASSQISGESSEQFF TGCGCCAGCAGCCAGATAAGCGGGGAAAGTTCTGAGCAGTTCTTC
TRBJ2-7 - TRBV12-5 16 TRBD2 CASGLPPEAGGYEQYF TGTGCTAGTGGTTTGCCCCCGGAAGCGGGGGGGTACGAGCAGTACTTC
TRBJ2-3 - TRBV4-2 15 TRBD2 CASSQLAGDTDTQYF TGTGCCAGCAGCCAGCTAGCGGGGGACACAGATACGCAGTATTTT
TRBJ2-3 - TRBV5-4 15 TRBD2 CASSQGGRVGDTQYF TGTGCCAGCAGCCAGGGCGGGAGGGTTGGAGATACGCAGTATTTT
TRBJ1-2 - TRBV27 15 TRBD1 CASSLRTGANYGYTF TGTGCCAGCAGTTTACGGACAGGGGCTAACTATGGCTACACCTTC
TRBJ2-7 - TRBV7-2 15 TRBD2 CASSQTSGYSYEQYF TGTGCCAGCAGCCAGACTAGCGGGTACTCCTACGAGCAGTACTTC
TRBJ2-7 - TRBV19 16 - CASSIPGREGAYEQYF TGTGCCAGTAGTATCCCTGGCAGGGAAGGAGCCTACGAGCAGTACTTC
TRBJ1-5 - TRBV30 14 TRBD1 CACRDRFPGQPQHF TGTGCCTGCCGGGACAGGTTTCCTGGTCAGCCCCAGCATTTT
TRBJ2-7 - TRBV5-4 16 TRBD2 CASSPRLAGPSYEQYF TGTGCCAGCAGCCCGCGGCTAGCGGGACCCTCCTACGAGCAGTACTTC
TRBJ1-1 - TRBV27 15 TRBD1 CASSFLQGAHTEAFF TGTGCCAGCAGCTTTTTGCAGGGGGCGCATACTGAAGCTTTCTTT
TRBJ2-2 - TRBV4-1 15 TRBD2 CASSPAGGPVGELFF TGCGCCAGCAGCCCAGCGGGAGGGCCAGTCGGGGAGCTGTTTTTT
TRBJ2-5 - TRBV6-6 15 - CASSYSGGGGGTQYF TGTGCCAGCAGTTACTCGGGCGGAGGGGGGGGGACCCAGTACTTC
TRBJ1-2 few TRBV4-3 15 - CASSQDVGHNYGYTF TGCGCCAGCAGCCAAGATGTTGGGCACAACTATGGCTACACCTTC
TRBJ1-1 - TRBV5-1 15 - CASSRPGFGDTEAFF TGCGCCAGCAGCCGTCCGGGGTTTGGGGACACTGAAGCTTTCTTT
TRBJ1-1 few TRBV27 13 TRBD1 CASRPRGFTEAFF TGTGCCAGCAGGCCCAGGGGGTTCACTGAAGCTTTCTTT
TRBJ2-7 - TRBV2 16 TRBD2 CASSEVKAGVPYEQYF TGTGCCAGCAGTGAAGTGAAGGCGGGAGTCCCCTACGAGCAGTACTTC
TRBJ2-7 - TRBV23-1 16 - CASSQPSRGRGDEQYF TGCGCCAGCAGTCAACCCTCTAGGGGGAGAGGGGACGAGCAGTACTTC
TRBJ1-1 - TRBV11-3 13 - CASSLQEDTEAFF TGTGCCAGCAGCCTTCAGGAGGACACTGAAGCTTTCTTT
TRBJ2-3 - TRBV10-1 19 - CASSESQTHPSPHTDTQYF TGCGCCAGCAGTGAGTCTCAGACTCACCCCTCACCTCACACAGATACGCAGTATTTT
TRBJ2-4 - TRBV27 16 TRBD2 CASSLNGGGAKNIQYF TGTGCCAGCAGTTTAAATGGGGGGGGAGCCAAAAACATTCAGTACTTC
TRBJ2-7 - TRBV7-9 15 TRBD1 CASSFGQGNPYEQYF TGTGCCAGCAGCTTCGGACAGGGCAATCCCTACGAGCAGTACTTC
TRBJ2-3 - TRBV19 14 - CASSIFGSTDTQYF TGTGCCAGTAGTATCTTCGGTAGCACAGATACGCAGTATTTT
TRBJ2-3 once TRBV14 13 - CASSLRCPDTQYF TGTGCCAGCAGCCTTCGGTGTCCAGATACGCAGTATTTT
TRBJ2-7 - TRBV30 16 - CAWSVFSHRDSYEQYF TGTGCCTGGAGTGTTTTCTCCCACAGGGACTCCTACGAGCAGTACTTC
TRBJ1-4 - TRBV29-1 12 - CSVRVTNEKLFF TGCAGCGTGAGGGTAACTAATGAAAAACTGTTTTTT
TRBJ2-5 - TRBV18 12 TRBD2 CASSYGGETQYF TGTGCCAGCTCATACGGGGGGGAGACCCAGTACTTC
TRBJ1-2 - TRBV5-1 13 - CASSSKGVYGYTF TGCGCCAGCAGCTCGAAGGGAGTCTATGGCTACACCTTC
TRBJ2-7 - TRBV7-2 16 - CASSDRRSAVTYEQYF TGTGCCAGCAGCGACCGGAGGTCAGCGGTAACCTACGAGCAGTACTTC
TRBJ2-4 few TRBV7-2 19 - CASSSASTAGSGAKNIQYF TGTGCCAGCAGCTCAGCTAGCACGGCGGGCAGCGGGGCCAAAAACATTCAGTACTTC
TRBJ2-1 - TRBV21-1 20 - CASSKDYREAQASGSNEQFF TGTGCCAGCAGCAAAGATTACAGGGAGGCCCAGGCTAGCGGGAGCAATGAGCAGTTCTTC
TRBJ2-1 few TRBV9 17 - CASSPPKGGRAHNEQFF TGTGCCAGCAGCCCACCAAAGGGAGGACGGGCACACAATGAGCAGTTCTTC
TRBJ2-5 - TRBV4-3 18 TRBD2 CASSQGPAGEIDQETQYF TGCGCCAGCAGCCAAGGACCAGCGGGAGAGATTGACCAAGAGACCCAGTACTTC
TRBJ2-5 - TRBV27 16 - CASSASPTKYQETQYF TGTGCCAGCAGTGCCTCCCCGACAAAGTACCAAGAGACCCAGTACTTC
TRBJ2-7 - TRBV28 18 - CASSFLWTLPFKLGEQYF TGTGCCAGCAGTTTCCTTTGGACACTACCCTTTAAACTCGGCGAGCAGTACTTC
TRBJ2-7 - TRBV23-1 16 - CASSQSAQGRTYEQYF TGCGCCAGCAGTCAATCGGCACAGGGGAGGACCTACGAGCAGTACTTC
TRBJ2-5 - TRBV27 14 TRBD1 CASSQTGKQETQYF TGTGCCAGCAGCCAGACAGGGAAACAAGAGACCCAGTACTTC
TRBJ2-5 once TRBV21-1 16 - CASSPGLAGGHETQYF TGTGCCAGCAGCCCTGGACTAGCGGGAGGGCACGAGACCCAGTACTTC
TRBJ1-2 once TRBV9 19 TRBD1 CASRDAVEIEQGTHYGYTF TGTGCCAGCAGGGATGCAGTAGAGATCGAACAGGGGACGCACTATGGCTACACCTTC
TRBJ2-3 - TRBV6-1 17 TRBD2 CASSERFGGSRTDTQYF TGTGCCAGCAGTGAACGATTCGGGGGGTCCCGCACAGATACGCAGTATTTT
TRBJ2-3 - TRBV4-2 16 TRBD2 CASSQTQSGMPDTQYF TGTGCCAGCAGCCAGACGCAGAGCGGGATGCCAGATACGCAGTATTTT
TRBJ2-7 - TRBV20-1 10 TRBD2 CSASTSVEYF TGCAGTGCTAGTACTAGCGTGGAGTACTTC
TRBJ1-1 - TRBV11-2 13 TRBD1 CASSPDRDTEAFF TGTGCCAGCAGCCCGGACAGGGACACTGAAGCTTTCTTT
TRBJ2-1 - TRBV5-6 16 - CASSLRGRSSYNEQFF TGTGCCAGCAGCTTAAGGGGCAGGAGCTCCTACAATGAGCAGTTCTTC
TRBJ1-2 once TRBV5-6 15 - CASSGVGGANYGYTF TGTGCCAGCAGCGGAGTGGGGGGGGCAAACTATGGCTACACCTTC
TRBJ2-3 - TRBV6-6 12 - CASSYSSFPQYF TGTGCCAGCAGTTACTCGAGCTTTCCGCAGTATTTT
TRBJ2-3 - TRBV5-1 17 TRBD2 CASSLKREGLSPDTQYF TGCGCCAGCAGCTTGAAGCGGGAGGGCCTTTCTCCAGATACGCAGTATTTT
TRBJ2-7 - TRBV18 14 TRBD1 CASSPWDRTYEQYF TGTGCCAGCTCACCCTGGGACAGGACCTACGAGCAGTACTTC
TRBJ1-5 - TRBV27 14 TRBD1 CASSADREDQPQHF TGTGCCAGCAGTGCAGACAGGGAGGATCAGCCCCAGCATTTT
TRBJ1-3 - TRBV4-1 16 - CASSQGRQEAGNTIYF TGCGCCAGCAGCCAAGGTCGTCAAGAGGCGGGAAACACCATATATTTT